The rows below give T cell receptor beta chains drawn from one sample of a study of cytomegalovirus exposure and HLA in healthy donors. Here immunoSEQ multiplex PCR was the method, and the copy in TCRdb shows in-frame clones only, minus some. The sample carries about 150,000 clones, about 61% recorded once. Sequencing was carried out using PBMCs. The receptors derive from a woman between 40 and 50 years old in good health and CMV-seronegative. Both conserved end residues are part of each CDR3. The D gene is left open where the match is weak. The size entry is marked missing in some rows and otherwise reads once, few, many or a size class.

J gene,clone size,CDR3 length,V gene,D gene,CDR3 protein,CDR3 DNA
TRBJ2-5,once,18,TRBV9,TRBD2,CASSVGASGGMYQETQYF,TGTGCCAGCAGCGTAGGGGCTAGCGGGGGGATGTACCAAGAGACCCAGTACTTC
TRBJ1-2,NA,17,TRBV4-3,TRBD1,CASSQVGTAQANYGYTF,TGCGCCAGCAGCCAAGTGGGGACAGCTCAAGCTAACTATGGCTACACCTTC
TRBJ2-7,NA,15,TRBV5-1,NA,CASSQGGGGSYEQYF,TGCGCCAGCAGCCAAGGGGGGGGAGGATCCTACGAGCAGTACTTC
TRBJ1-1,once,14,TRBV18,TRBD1,CASSPTGLNTEAFF,TGTGCCAGCTCACCGACAGGGTTGAACACTGAAGCTTTCTTT
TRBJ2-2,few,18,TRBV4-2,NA,CASSQALGEDSHTGELFF,TGTGCCAGCAGCCAAGCACTGGGGGAGGACTCCCACACCGGGGAGCTGTTTTTT
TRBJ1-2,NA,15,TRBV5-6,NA,CASSFRQATNYGYTF,TGTGCCAGCAGCTTTCGACAGGCGACTAACTATGGCTACACCTTC
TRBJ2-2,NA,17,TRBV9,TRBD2,CASSVGLAGGVPGELFF,TGTGCCAGCAGCGTAGGGCTAGCGGGGGGTGTACCCGGGGAGCTGTTTTTT
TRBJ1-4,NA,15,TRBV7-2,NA,CASSRQTPTNEKLFF,TGTGCCAGCAGCCGACAGACCCCAACTAATGAAAAACTGTTTTTT
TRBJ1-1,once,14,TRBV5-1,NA,CASSSGGRGTEAFF,TGCGCCAGCAGCTCCGGGGGTCGTGGCACTGAAGCTTTCTTT
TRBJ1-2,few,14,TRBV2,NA,CASSDRVTNYGYTF,TGTGCCAGCAGTGACAGGGTAACTAACTATGGCTACACCTTC
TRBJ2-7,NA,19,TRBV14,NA,CASSHNRWSGAGSSYEQYF,TGTGCCAGCAGCCACAACAGGTGGTCCGGCGCTGGGTCCTCCTACGAGCAGTACTTC
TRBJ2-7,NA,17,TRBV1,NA,CTSSQDPPQGITYEQYF,TGCACCAGCAGCCAAGATCCCCCACAGGGTATCACTTACGAGCAGTACTTC
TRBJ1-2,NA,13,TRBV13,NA,CASSLDTKYGYTF,TGTGCCAGCAGCTTAGACACAAAGTATGGCTACACCTTC
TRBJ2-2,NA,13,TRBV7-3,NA,CASSLKAGGELFF,TGTGCCAGCAGCTTGAAGGCGGGCGGGGAGCTGTTTTTT
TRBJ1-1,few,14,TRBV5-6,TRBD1,CASSRTGVFTEAFF,TGTGCCAGCAGTCGGACAGGGGTGTTCACTGAAGCTTTCTTT
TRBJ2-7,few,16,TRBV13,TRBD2,CASSYSGGARIYEQYF,TGTGCCAGCAGCTATAGCGGGGGGGCTCGTATCTACGAGCAGTACTTC
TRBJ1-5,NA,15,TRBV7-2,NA,CASSPTGQNNQPQHF,TGTGCCAGCAGTCCTACCGGACAGAACAATCAGCCCCAGCATTTT
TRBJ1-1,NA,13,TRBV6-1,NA,CASSEASDTEAFF,TGTGCCAGCAGTGAAGCTAGTGACACTGAAGCTTTCTTT
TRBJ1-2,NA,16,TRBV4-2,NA,CASSPRGRGDIYGYTF,TGTGCCAGCAGCCCGCGTGGTAGGGGCGACATCTATGGCTACACCTTC
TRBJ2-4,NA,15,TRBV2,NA,CASSETGLAKNIQYF,TGTGCCAGCAGTGAAACAGGGTTAGCCAAAAACATTCAGTACTTC
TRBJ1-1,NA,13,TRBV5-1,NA,CASSFGGNTEAFF,TGCGCCAGCAGCTTCGGGGGAAACACTGAAGCTTTCTTT
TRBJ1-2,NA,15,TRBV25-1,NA,CASSEQGMGNYGYTF,TGTGCCAGCAGTGAACAGGGGATGGGTAACTATGGCTACACCTTC
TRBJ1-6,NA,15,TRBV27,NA,CASSQGSSYNSPLHF,TGTGCCAGCAGTCAAGGGAGCTCCTATAATTCACCCCTCCACTTT
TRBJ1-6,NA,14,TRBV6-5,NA,CASSYQNTNSPLHF,TGTGCCAGCAGTTACCAGAACACAAATTCACCCCTCCACTTT
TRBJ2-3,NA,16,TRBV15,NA,CATSRDRRGGADTQYF,TGTGCCACCAGCAGAGATCGGCGGGGCGGGGCAGATACGCAGTATTTT
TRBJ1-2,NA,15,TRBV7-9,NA,CASTLGRAGLYGYTF,TGTGCCAGCACCTTGGGAAGGGCGGGGCTCTATGGCTACACCTTC
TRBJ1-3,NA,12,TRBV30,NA,CAWSPEGNTIYF,TGTGCCTGGAGTCCGGAGGGAAACACCATATATTTT
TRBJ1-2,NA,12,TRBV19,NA,CASSIGNRGYTF,TGTGCCAGTAGTATCGGAAACAGGGGCTACACCTTC
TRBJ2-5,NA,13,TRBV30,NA,CAWSTVRHWTQYF,TGTGCCTGGAGTACGGTCAGGCATTGGACCCAGTACTTC
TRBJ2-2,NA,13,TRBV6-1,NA,CASRGRPTGELFF,TGTGCCAGCAGGGGGCGACCCACCGGGGAGCTGTTTTTT
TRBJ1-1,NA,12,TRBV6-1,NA,CACCLGNTEAFF,TGTGCCTGCTGCCTCGGGAACACTGAAGCTTTCTTT
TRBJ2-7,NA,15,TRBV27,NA,CASSSIRVGSYEQYF,TGTGCCAGCAGTTCAATCAGGGTGGGTTCCTACGAGCAGTACTTC
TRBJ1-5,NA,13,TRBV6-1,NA,CASSPGINQPQHF,TGTGCCAGCAGCCCAGGGATCAATCAGCCCCAGCATTTT
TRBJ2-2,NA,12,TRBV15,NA,CATSSQAGELFF,TGTGCCACCAGCAGTCAGGCCGGGGAGCTGTTTTTT